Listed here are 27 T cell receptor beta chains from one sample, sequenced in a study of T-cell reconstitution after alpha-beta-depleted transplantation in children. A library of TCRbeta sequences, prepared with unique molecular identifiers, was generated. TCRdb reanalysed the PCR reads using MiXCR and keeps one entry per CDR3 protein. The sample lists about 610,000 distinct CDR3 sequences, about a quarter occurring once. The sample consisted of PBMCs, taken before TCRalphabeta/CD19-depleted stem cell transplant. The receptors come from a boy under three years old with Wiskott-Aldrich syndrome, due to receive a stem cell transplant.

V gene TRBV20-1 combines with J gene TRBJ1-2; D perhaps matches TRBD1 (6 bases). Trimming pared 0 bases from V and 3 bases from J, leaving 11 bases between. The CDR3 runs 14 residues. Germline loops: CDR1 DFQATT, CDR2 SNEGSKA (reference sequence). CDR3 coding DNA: TGCAGTGCTAGAGAATCAGGGGCGCACTATGGCTACACCTTC. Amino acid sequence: CSARESGAHYGYTF.

This CDR3 is CASHRGATDTQYF. CDR3 nucleotide sequence: TGTGCCAGCCACCGGGGAGCCACAGATACGCAGTATTTT. V gene TRBV6-1 combines with J gene TRBJ2-3, with D maybe TRBD2 (5 bases). The CDR3 loop spans 13 amino acids. V shed 8 bases and J shed 2 bases, with 11 bases lying between them. Germline V lookup: CDR1 MNHNS, CDR2 SASEGT.

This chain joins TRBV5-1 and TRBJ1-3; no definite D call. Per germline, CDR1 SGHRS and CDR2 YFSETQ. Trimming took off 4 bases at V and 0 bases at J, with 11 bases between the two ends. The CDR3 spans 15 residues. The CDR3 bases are TGCGCCAGCAGCACAAACGGAGACTCTGGAAACACCATATATTTT. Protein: CASSTNGDSGNTIYF.

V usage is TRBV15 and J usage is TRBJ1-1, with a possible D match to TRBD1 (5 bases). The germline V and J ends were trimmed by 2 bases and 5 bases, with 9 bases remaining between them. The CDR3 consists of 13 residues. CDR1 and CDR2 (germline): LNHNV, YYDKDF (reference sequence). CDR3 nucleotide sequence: TGTGCCACCAGCAGACAGGGTGGTACTGAAGCTTTCTTT. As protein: CATSRQGGTEAFF.

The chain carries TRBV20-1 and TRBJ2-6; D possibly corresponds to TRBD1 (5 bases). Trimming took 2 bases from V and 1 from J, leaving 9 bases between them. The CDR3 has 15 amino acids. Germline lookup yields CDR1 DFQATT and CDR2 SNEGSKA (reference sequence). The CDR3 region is CSARQGTSGANVLTF. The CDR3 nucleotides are TGCAGTGCTAGACAGGGAACTTCTGGGGCCAACGTCCTGACTTTC.

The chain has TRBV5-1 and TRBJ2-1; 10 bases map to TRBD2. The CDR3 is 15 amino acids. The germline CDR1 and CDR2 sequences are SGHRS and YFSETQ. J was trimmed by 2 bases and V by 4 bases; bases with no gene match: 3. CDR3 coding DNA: TGCGCCAGCAGCACTACTAGCGGGACCTACAATGAGCAGTTCTTC. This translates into CASSTTSGTYNEQFF. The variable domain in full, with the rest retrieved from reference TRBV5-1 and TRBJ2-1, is KAGVTQTPRYLIKTRGQQVTLSCSPISGHRSVSWYQQTPGQGLQFLFEYFSETQRNKGNFPGRFSGRQFSNSRSEMNVSTLELGDSALYLCASSTTSGTYNEQFFGPGTRLTVL.

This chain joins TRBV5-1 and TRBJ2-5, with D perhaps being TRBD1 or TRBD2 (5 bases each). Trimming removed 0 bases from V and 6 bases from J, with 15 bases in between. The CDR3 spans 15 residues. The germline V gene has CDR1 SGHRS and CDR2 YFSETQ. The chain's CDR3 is CASSLAFGTVQTQYF. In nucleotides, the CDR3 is TGCGCCAGCAGCTTGGCATTCGGGACGGTGCAGACCCAGTACTTC.

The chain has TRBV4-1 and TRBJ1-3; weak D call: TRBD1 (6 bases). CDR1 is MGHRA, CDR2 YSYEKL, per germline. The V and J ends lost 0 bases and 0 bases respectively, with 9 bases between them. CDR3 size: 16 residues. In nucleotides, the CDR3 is TGCGCCAGCAGCCAAGAGAAGGGGGGCTCTGGAAACACCATATATTTT. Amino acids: CASSQEKGGSGNTIYF.

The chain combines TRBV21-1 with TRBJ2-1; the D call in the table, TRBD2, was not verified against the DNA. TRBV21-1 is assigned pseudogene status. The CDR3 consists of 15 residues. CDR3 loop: CASTYWTSVYNEQFF. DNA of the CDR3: TGTGCCAGCACCTACTGGACTAGCGTTTACAATGAGCAGTTCTTC.

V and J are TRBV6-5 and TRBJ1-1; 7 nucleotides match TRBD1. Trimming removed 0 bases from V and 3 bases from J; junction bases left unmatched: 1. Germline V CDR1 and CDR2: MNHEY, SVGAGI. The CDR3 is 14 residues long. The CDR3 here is CASSYSQGDTEAFF. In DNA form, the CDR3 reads TGTGCCAGCAGTTACTCTCAGGGGGACACTGAAGCTTTCTTT.

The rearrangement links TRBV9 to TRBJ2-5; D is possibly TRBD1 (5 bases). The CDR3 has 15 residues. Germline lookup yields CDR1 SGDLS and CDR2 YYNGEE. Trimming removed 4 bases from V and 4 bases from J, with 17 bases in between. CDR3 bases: TGTGCCAGCAGCCCCCTACAGGATCTTGGAGAGACCCAGTACTTC. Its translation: CASSPLQDLGETQYF.

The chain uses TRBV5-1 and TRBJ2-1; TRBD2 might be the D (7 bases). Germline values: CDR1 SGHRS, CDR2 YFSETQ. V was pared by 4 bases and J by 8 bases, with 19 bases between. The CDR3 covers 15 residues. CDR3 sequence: CASSQGTTTQDEQFF. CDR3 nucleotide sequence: TGCGCCAGCAGCCAGGGGACTACTACACAAGATGAGCAGTTCTTC.

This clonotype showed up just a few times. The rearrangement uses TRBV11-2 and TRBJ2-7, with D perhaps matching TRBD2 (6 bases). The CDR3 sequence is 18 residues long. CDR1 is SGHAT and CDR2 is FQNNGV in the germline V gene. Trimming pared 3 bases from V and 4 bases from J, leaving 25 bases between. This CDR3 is CASSFRAHVGTVVYEQYF. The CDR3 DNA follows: TGTGCCAGCAGCTTTCGGGCTCACGTCGGGACTGTTGTATACGAGCAGTACTTC.

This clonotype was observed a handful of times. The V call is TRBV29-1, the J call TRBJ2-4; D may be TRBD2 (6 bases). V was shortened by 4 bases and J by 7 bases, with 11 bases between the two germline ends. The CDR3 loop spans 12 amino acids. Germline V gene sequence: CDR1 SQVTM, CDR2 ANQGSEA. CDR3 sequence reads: CSVAEGINIQYF. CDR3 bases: TGCAGCGTTGCGGAGGGAATCAACATTCAGTACTTC.

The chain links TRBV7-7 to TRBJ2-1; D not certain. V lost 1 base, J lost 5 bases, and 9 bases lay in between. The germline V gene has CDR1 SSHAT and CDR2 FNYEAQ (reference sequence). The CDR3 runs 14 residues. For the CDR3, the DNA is TGTGCCAGCAGCTTAGGGGCCAGAAACAATGAGCAGTTCTTC. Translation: CASSLGARNNEQFF.

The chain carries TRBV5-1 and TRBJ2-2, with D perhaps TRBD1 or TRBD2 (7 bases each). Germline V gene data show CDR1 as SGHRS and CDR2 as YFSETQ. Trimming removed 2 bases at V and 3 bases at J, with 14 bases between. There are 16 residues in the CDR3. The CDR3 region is CASSFYRGGDTGELFF. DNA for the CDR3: TGCGCCAGCAGCTTCTACAGGGGAGGGGACACCGGGGAGCTGTTTTTT. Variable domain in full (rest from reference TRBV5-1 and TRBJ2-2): KAGVTQTPRYLIKTRGQQVTLSCSPISGHRSVSWYQQTPGQGLQFLFEYFSETQRNKGNFPGRFSGRQFSNSRSEMNVSTLELGDSALYLCASSFYRGGDTGELFFGEGSRLTVL.

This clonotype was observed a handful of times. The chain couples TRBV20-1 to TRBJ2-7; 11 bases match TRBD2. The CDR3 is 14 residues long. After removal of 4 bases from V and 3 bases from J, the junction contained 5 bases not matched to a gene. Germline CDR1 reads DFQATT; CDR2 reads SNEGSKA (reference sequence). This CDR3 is CSAIIAGGFYEQYF. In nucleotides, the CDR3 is TGCAGTGCTATAATAGCGGGAGGGTTCTACGAGCAGTACTTC.

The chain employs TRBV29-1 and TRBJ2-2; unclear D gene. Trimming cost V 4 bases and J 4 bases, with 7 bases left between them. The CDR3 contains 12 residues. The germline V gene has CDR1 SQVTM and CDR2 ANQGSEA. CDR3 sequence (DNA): TGCAGCGTTGGTCAGTCCACCGGGGAGCTGTTTTTT. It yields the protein CSVGQSTGELFF.

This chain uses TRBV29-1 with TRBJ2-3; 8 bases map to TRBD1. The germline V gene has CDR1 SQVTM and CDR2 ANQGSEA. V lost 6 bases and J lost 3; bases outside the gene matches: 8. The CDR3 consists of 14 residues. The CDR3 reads CSVDGQGGTDTQYF. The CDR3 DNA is TGCAGCGTCGACGGACAGGGTGGAACAGATACGCAGTATTTT.

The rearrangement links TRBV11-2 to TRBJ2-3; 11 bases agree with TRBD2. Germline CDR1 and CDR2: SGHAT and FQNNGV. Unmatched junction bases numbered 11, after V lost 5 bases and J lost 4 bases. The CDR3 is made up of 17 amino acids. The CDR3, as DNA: TGTGCCAGCAGCCGTAAATTTAGCGGGAGGGCCGCAGATACGCAGTATTTT. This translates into CASSRKFSGRAADTQYF.

The CDR3 DNA is TGTGCCTATACGCTAGCACCCGGGGGGGAGCAGTACTTC. Residues: CAYTLAPGGEQYF. The chain carries TRBV10-3 and TRBJ2-7; TRBD2 matches at 7 bases. The CDR3 has 13 amino acids. The V gene's germline CDR1 is ENHRY and CDR2 SYGVKD. V was pared by 11 bases and J by 7 bases, with 14 bases of the junction left unmatched.

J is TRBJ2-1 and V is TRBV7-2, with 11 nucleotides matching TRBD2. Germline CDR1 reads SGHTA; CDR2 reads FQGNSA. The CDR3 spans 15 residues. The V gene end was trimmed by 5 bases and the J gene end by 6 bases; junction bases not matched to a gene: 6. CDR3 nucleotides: TGTGCCAGCAGCGGGCGACTAGCGGGGCCCAATGAGCAGTTCTTC. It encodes CASSGRLAGPNEQFF.

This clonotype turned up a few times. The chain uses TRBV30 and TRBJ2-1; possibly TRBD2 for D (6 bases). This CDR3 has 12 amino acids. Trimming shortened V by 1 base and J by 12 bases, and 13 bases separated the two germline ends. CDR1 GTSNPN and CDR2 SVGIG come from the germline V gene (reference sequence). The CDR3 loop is CAWSAGGSRQFF. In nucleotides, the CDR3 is TGTGCCTGGAGTGCCGGGGGTAGTAGGCAGTTCTTC.

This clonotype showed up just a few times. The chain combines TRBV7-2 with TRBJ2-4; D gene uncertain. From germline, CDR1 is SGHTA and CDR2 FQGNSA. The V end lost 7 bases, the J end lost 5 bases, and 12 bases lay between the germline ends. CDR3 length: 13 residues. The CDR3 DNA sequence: TGTGCCAGCACCCTAGGAACCCAAAACATTCAGTACTTC. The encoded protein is CASTLGTQNIQYF.

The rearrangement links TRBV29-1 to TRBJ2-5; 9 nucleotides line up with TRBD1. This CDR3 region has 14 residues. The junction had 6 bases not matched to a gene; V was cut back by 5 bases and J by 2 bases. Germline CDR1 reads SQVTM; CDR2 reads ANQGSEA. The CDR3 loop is CSVTRDREQETQYF. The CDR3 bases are TGCAGCGTTACCCGGGACAGGGAGCAAGAGACCCAGTACTTC.

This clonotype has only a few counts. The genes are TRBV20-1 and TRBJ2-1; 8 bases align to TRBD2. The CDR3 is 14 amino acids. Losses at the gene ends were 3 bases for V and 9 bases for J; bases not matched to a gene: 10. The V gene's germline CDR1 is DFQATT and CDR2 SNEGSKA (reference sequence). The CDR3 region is CSARVLAGGGEQFF. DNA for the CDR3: TGCAGTGCTAGGGTCCTAGCGGGTGGTGGTGAGCAGTTCTTC.

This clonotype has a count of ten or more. As DNA, the CDR3 is TGTGCCAGCAGTCCCAGACAGGGGGCGCGCGAGCAGTACTTC. Encoded protein: CASSPRQGAREQYF. The rearrangement links TRBV27 to TRBJ2-7, with 10 positions matching TRBD1. Losses at the gene ends were 5 bases for V and 6 bases for J; bases not matched to a gene: 7. CDR1 is MNHEY, CDR2 SMNVEV, per germline (reference sequence). The CDR3 spans 14 residues.